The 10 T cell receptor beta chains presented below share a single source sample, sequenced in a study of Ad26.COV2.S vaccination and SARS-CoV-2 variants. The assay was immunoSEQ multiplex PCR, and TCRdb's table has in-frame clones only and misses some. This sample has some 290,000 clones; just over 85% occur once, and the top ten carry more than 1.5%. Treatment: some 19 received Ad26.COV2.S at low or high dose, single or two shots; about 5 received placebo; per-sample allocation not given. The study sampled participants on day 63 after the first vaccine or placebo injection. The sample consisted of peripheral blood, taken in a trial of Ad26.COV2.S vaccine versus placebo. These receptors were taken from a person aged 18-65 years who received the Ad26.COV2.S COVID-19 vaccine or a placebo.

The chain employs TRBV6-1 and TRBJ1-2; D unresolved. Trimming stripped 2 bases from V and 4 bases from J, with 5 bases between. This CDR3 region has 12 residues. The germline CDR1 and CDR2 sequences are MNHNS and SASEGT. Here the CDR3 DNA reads TGTGCCAGCAGTGAACTCCCCTATGGCTACACCTTC. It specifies CASSELPYGYTF.

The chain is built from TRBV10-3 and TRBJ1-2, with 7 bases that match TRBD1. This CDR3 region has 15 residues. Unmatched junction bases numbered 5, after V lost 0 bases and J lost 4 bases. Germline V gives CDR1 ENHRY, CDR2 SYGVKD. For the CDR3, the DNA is TGTGCCATCAGTGAGTCGCTGACAGGGACCTATGGCTACACCTTC. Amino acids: CAISESLTGTYGYTF.

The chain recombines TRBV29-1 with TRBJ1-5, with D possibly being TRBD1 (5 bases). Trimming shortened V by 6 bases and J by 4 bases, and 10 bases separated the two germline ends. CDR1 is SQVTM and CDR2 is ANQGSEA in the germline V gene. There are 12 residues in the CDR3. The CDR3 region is CSVRDGNQPQHF. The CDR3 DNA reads TGCAGCGTCCGGGACGGAAATCAGCCCCAGCATTTT.

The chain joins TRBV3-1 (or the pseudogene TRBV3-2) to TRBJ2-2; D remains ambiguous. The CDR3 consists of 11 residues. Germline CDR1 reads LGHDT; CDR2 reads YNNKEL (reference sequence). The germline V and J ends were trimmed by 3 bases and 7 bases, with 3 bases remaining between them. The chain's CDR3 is CASSHNGELFF. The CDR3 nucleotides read TGTGCCAGCAGCCACAACGGGGAGCTGTTTTTT.

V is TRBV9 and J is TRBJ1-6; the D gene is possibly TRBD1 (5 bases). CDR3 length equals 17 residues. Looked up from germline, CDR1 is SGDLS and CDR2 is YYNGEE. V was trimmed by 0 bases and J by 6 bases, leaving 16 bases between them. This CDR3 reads CASSVVPGGPFNSPLHF. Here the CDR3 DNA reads TGTGCCAGCAGCGTAGTCCCGGGGGGTCCTTTTAATTCACCCCTCCACTTT. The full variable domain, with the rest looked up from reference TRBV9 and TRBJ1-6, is DSGVTQTPKHLITATGQRVTLRCSPRSGDLSVYWYQQSLDQGLQFLIQYYNGEERAKGNILERFSAQQFPDLHSELNLSSLELGDSALYFCASSVVPGGPFNSPLHFGNGTRLTVT.

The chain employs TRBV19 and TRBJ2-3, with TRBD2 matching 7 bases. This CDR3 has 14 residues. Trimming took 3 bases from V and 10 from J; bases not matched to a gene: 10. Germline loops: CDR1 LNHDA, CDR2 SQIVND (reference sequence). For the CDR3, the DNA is TGTGCCAGTAGTATCCCCGGACTAGTTAGATCGCAGTATTTT. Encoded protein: CASSIPGLVRSQYF.

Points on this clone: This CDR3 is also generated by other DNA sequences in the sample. CDR3 sequence reads: CAWSEGSNQPQHF. The DNA for the CDR3 is TGTGCCTGGAGCGAAGGTAGCAATCAGCCCCAGCATTTT. The chain recombines TRBV30 with TRBJ1-5; D not resolved. Trimming cost V 3 bases and J 0 bases, with 6 bases left between them. CDR1 GTSNPN and CDR2 SVGIG come from the germline V gene (reference sequence). This CDR3 is built from 13 residues.

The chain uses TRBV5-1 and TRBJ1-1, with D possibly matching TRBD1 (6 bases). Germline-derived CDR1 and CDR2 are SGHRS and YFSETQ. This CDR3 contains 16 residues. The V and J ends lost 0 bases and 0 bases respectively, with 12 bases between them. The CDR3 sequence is CASSLAPQGMNTEAFF. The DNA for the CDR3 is TGCGCCAGCAGCTTGGCCCCACAGGGTATGAACACTGAAGCTTTCTTT.

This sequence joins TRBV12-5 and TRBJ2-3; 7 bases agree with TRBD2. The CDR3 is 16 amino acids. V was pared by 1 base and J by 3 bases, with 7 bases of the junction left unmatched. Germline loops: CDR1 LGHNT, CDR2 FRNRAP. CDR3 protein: CASGLGRPGGTDTQYF. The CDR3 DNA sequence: TGTGCTAGTGGTTTGGGACGGCCGGGGGGAACAGATACGCAGTATTTT.

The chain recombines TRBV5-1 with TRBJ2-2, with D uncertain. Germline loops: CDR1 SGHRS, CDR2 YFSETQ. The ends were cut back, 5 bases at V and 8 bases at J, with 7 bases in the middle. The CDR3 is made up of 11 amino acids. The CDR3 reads CASRYHGELFF. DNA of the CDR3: TGCGCCAGCAGATATCATGGGGAGCTGTTTTTT.